This TCR beta chain was sequenced during a study of PD-1 blockade in mismatch repair-deficient tumors. Study summary: Patients had approximately 13 mismatch repair-deficient cancer types and were previously treated and progressing.

Findings and limits, study-wide: After pembrolizumab, tumor-resident clones rose rapidly, then generally contracted before radiologic responses.

Remarks on this clone: As yet, its antigen is unknown.

Profiling relied on immunoSEQ multiplex PCR, and the TCRdb table lists in-frame clones only, not all of them. The sample holds around 100,000 clones, over 60% seen once. The TCR comes from an adult with mismatch repair-deficient cancer. The sequenced sample was peripheral blood, obtained about 60 weeks after starting pembrolizumab.

The CDR3 DNA reads as TGTGCCAGCGGCACTAGTGATTACAATGAGCAGTTCTTC. This codes for CASGTSDYNEQFF. The J gene is TRBJ2-1, the V gene TRBV6-5; D perhaps matches TRBD2 (5 bases). Germline CDR1 is MNHEY and CDR2 is SVGAGI. Trimming left V 8 bases short and J 4 bases short, with 12 bases between. CDR3 length equals 13 residues.